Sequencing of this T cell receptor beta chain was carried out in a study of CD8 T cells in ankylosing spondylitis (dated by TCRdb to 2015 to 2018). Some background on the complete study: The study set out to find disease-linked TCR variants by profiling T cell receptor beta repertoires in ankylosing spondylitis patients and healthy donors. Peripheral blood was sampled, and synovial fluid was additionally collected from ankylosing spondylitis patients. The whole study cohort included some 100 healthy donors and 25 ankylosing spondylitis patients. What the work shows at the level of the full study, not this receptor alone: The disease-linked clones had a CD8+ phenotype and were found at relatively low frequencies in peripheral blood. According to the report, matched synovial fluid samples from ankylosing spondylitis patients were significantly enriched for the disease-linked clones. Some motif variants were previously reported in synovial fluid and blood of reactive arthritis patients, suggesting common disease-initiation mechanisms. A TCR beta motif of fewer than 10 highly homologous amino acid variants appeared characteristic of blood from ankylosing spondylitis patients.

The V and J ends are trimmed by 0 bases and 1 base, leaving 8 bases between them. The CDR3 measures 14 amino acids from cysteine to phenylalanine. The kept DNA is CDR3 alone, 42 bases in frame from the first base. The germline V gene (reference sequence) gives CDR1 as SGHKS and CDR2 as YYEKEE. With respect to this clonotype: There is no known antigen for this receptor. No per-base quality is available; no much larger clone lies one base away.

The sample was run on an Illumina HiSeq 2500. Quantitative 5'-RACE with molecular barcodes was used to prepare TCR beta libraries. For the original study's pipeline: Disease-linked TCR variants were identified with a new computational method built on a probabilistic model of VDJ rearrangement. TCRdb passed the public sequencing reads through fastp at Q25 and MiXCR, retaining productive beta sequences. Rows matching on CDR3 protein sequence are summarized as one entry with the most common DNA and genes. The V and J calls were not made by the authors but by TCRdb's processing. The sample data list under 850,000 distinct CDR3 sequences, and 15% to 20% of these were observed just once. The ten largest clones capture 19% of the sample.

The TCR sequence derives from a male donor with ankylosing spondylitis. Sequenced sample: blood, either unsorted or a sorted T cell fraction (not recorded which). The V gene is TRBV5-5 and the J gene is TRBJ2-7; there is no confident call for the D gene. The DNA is TGTGCCAGCAGCTTGGCGTTTCAGTCCTACGAGCAGTACTTC. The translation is CASSLAFQSYEQYF. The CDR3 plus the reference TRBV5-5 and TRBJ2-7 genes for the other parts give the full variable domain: DAGVTQSPTHLIKTRGQQVTLRCSPISGHKSVSWYQQVLGQGPQFIFQYYEKEERGRGNFPDRFSARQFPNYSSELNVNALLLGDSALYLCASSLAFQSYEQYFGPGTRLTVT.